A selection of T cell receptor beta chains follows, all from one sample in a study of cytomegalovirus exposure and HLA in healthy donors. Sequenced by immunoSEQ multiplex PCR; TCRdb stores in-frame clones only, minus some. The sample has approximately 130,000 clones; over 60% are singletons. The sequencing sample was made of PBMCs. These receptors were taken from a man younger than 40 in good health and CMV-seronegative. CDR3s include the opening cysteine and the closing phenylalanine or tryptophan. The D gene is left open where the match is weak. Clone size, where shown, is once, few, many, or a class for clones that have expanded.

D: -
V: TRBV10-3
size: -
J: TRBJ2-7
CDR3: CAISESEGGQLLSYEQYF
DNA: TGTGCCATCAGTGAGTCGGAGGGGGGACAGCTCCTCTCCTACGAGCAGTACTTC

D: TRBD1
V: TRBV7-9
size: -
J: TRBJ2-2
CDR3: CASSLGPGQANTGELFF
DNA: TGTGCCAGCAGCTTAGGTCCGGGACAGGCGAACACCGGGGAGCTGTTTTTT

D: TRBD2
V: TRBV7-6
size: few
J: TRBJ2-7
CDR3: CASQMIGGGYEQYF
DNA: TGTGCCAGCCAAATGATCGGGGGGGGCTACGAGCAGTACTTC

D: -
V: TRBV15
size: -
J: TRBJ1-2
CDR3: CATSRDKGVDGYTF
DNA: TGTGCCACCAGCAGAGATAAAGGGGTGGATGGCTACACCTTC

D: TRBD1
V: TRBV6-1
size: -
J: TRBJ2-1
CDR3: CASSEARDRVHEQFF
DNA: TGTGCCAGCAGTGAAGCGCGCGACAGGGTACATGAGCAGTTCTTC

D: TRBD1
V: TRBV6-5
size: -
J: TRBJ2-7
CDR3: CASRPDRGRNYEQYF
DNA: TGTGCCAGCAGACCGGACAGGGGGCGAAACTACGAGCAGTACTTC

D: -
V: TRBV11-1
size: -
J: TRBJ1-6
CDR3: CASSLAGGQRNSPLHF
DNA: TGTGCCAGCAGCTTAGCGGGGGGGCAGCGGAATTCACCCCTCCACTTT

D: -
V: TRBV5-8
size: few
J: TRBJ2-5
CDR3: CASSFTLGGTQYF
DNA: TGTGCCAGCAGCTTTACGTTAGGAGGGACCCAGTACTTC

D: TRBD1
V: TRBV19
size: -
J: TRBJ1-5
CDR3: CASSQGQGGNQPQHF
DNA: TGTGCCAGTAGCCAGGGACAGGGGGGCAATCAGCCCCAGCATTTT

D: TRBD1
V: TRBV7-9
size: -
J: TRBJ1-1
CDR3: CAGQENTEAFF
DNA: TGTGCCGGACAGGAGAACACTGAAGCTTTCTTT

D: -
V: TRBV9
size: -
J: TRBJ2-7
CDR3: CASSVAQSFSYEQYF
DNA: TGTGCCAGCAGCGTAGCCCAGTCCTTCTCCTACGAGCAGTACTTC

D: -
V: TRBV28
size: -
J: TRBJ1-1
CDR3: CASSLRTAEAFF
DNA: TGTGCCAGCTCCTTGCGGACAGCTGAAGCTTTCTTT

D: TRBD1
V: TRBV30
size: once
J: TRBJ1-5
CDR3: CAWSVGQGFSNQPQHF
DNA: TGTGCCTGGAGTGTTGGACAGGGTTTCAGCAATCAGCCCCAGCATTTT

D: -
V: TRBV25-1
size: -
J: TRBJ2-3
CDR3: CASSEWESTDTQYF
DNA: TGTGCCAGCAGTGAATGGGAGAGCACAGATACGCAGTATTTT

D: -
V: TRBV5-1
size: -
J: TRBJ2-3
CDR3: CASSLVWTSEQYF
DNA: TGCGCCAGCAGCTTGGTATGGACTTCGGAGCAATATTTT

D: TRBD1
V: TRBV6-6
size: once
J: TRBJ1-5
CDR3: CASSPDRGNQPQHF
DNA: TGTGCCAGCAGCCCTGACAGGGGCAATCAGCCCCAGCATTTT

D: TRBD2
V: TRBV6-4
size: few
J: TRBJ2-3
CDR3: CASSDASGATDTQYF
DNA: TGTGCCAGCAGTGACGCTAGCGGGGCCACAGATACGCAGTATTTT

D: TRBD1
V: TRBV18
size: -
J: TRBJ2-7
CDR3: CASSPQRQGAKEQYF
DNA: TGTGCCAGCTCACCACAGAGACAGGGGGCGAAAGAGCAGTACTTC

D: TRBD1
V: TRBV27
size: -
J: TRBJ2-3
CDR3: CASSFFRMFGTGPDTQYF
DNA: TGTGCCAGCAGTTTTTTTCGAATGTTTGGGACAGGGCCAGATACGCAGTATTTT

D: -
V: TRBV18
size: -
J: TRBJ1-2
CDR3: CASSPARGRYGYTF
DNA: TGTGCCAGCTCACCCGCTAGGGGTAGGTATGGCTACACCTTC

D: -
V: TRBV6-1
size: -
J: TRBJ2-1
CDR3: CATEGAYNEQFF
DNA: TGTGCCACCGAAGGGGCCTACAATGAGCAGTTCTTC

D: -
V: TRBV19
size: -
J: TRBJ1-1
CDR3: CASSITGVTEAFF
DNA: TGTGCCAGTAGTATTACCGGGGTCACTGAAGCTTTCTTT

D: TRBD1
V: TRBV5-6
size: -
J: TRBJ1-1
CDR3: CASSTGTAEAFF
DNA: TGTGCCAGCAGCACCGGGACAGCTGAAGCTTTCTTT

D: TRBD1
V: TRBV7-9
size: -
J: TRBJ2-6
CDR3: CASSWPGQGITGANVLTF
DNA: TGTGCCAGCAGTTGGCCGGGACAGGGGATCACTGGGGCCAACGTCCTGACTTTC

D: -
V: TRBV28
size: -
J: TRBJ1-3
CDR3: CASSPSGRTSSGNTIYF
DNA: TGTGCCAGCAGCCCCTCAGGGAGGACAAGCTCTGGAAACACCATATATTTT

D: TRBD1
V: TRBV27
size: -
J: TRBJ2-2
CDR3: CASMGQVDTGELFF
DNA: TGTGCCAGCATGGGACAGGTAGACACCGGGGAGCTGTTTTTT

D: TRBD2
V: TRBV4-3
size: -
J: TRBJ2-1
CDR3: CASSPWPLLAGGREQFF
DNA: TGCGCCAGCAGCCCCTGGCCGTTACTAGCGGGGGGGCGTGAGCAGTTCTTC

D: -
V: TRBV14
size: -
J: TRBJ1-6
CDR3: CASQRQRPNSPLHF
DNA: TGTGCCAGCCAACGACAAAGGCCGAATTCACCCCTCCACTTT